The entry below describes one T cell receptor (beta chain). The table lists this clonotype with a few counts. The antigen it recognizes is unknown. Base qualities are not recorded, but no much larger clone differs from it by a single base. The CDR3 measures 17 amino acids from cysteine to phenylalanine. CDR3 DNA is the only sequence kept; it has 51 bases, read in frame from the first base. Relative to germline, V is missing 4 bases and J is missing 2 bases, with 9 bases of the junction outside any gene match. The germline V gene (reference sequence) sets CDR1 to MNHEY and CDR2 to SMNVEV. The data were obtained in a study of T cells after yellow fever vaccination (dated by TCRdb to the late 2010s). A note on the overall study: The SMART-Seq v4 Ultra Low Input RNA kit was used to prepare libraries from fractions with low cell numbers. To follow T-cell clones before and after both primary and booster YFV17D yellow fever vaccination, bulk TCR alpha and beta repertoires underwent longitudinal sequencing. Two healthy male donors, one aged 18 to 29 and one aged 30 to 40 years, were included in the cohort. Blood was collected at multiple timepoints before and after primary and secondary immunization, and bulk PBMC replicates and cell subsets were isolated. What the work shows at the level of the full study, not this receptor alone: A small share of clonotypes occurred in both CD4 and CD8 compartments, likely arising from convergent recombination. Most clones expanded after primary vaccination (around 97% of CD4 and around 88% of CD8) were re-detected after the booster, suggesting that broad memory maintenance occurred. Only a couple of donors were included in the study, so the extent to which the findings can be generalized is limited. The secondary T-cell response was weaker than the primary response but faster, peaking on day 5 instead of day 15. Computational filtering was required because FACS-sorted repertoires could contain abundant contaminating clonotypes from the bulk population.

The treatment or condition label, read with the paper, signifies: live attenuated yellow fever vaccine strain. Two biological replicates of bulk PBMCs were collected at each blood-draw timepoint. PBMCs were isolated from peripheral blood using a standard Ficoll-Paque protocol. RNA was extracted with TriZol from bulk PBMCs, CD4 and CD8 fractions, and dextramer-positive and dextramer-negative fractions. TCR cDNA was made using 5'RACE template switching, a step that added a universal primer site and unique molecular identifiers. Priming for cDNA synthesis came from both the TCR alpha and TCR beta constant segments. Library amplification used two PCR steps, and the second PCR step added sample barcodes and sequencing adapters. Libraries were sequenced on Illumina HiSeq 2500 (2x100 bp) or NovaSeq (2x150 bp). On the authors' methods: MIGEC handled demultiplexing of reads and collapsing into UMI consensus sequences, while MiXCR performed V(D)J alignment. Using edgeR on replicate PBMC samples, clonotypes were called vaccine-responding if FDR was below 0.01 and the log2 fold change was above 5 up to day 15. Bulk clonotypes were assigned CD4 or CD8 identity according to which sequenced CD4 or CD8 repertoire held them at higher abundance. Using fastp at Q25 and MiXCR, TCRdb reprocessed the public reads and kept productive beta chains. Each record represents a unique CDR3 protein, reported with the most common genes and DNA among its rows. The authors' filters were not applied to this entry. The sample records roughly 310,000 distinct CDR3 sequences, 8.7% of which are singletons. The ten largest clones represent about 20% of the sample.

The material sequenced was PBMCs, taken on the day of the first yellow fever vaccination. The rearrangement combines TRBV27 with TRBJ2-3, and TRBD2 aligns with 10 junction nucleotides. The sequence was obtained from a man between 18 and 29 years old who received the YFV17D yellow fever vaccine. The DNA reads as follows: TGTGCCAGCAGTTCCCCCCGGACTAGCGGTCTCACAGATACGCAGTATTTT. Translated, this gives CASSSPRTSGLTDTQYF.